This T cell receptor beta chain was observed in a study of CD8 T cells in ankylosing spondylitis. This clonotype has just one count. Each CDR3 protein is one row after TCRdb ran MiXCR on the 5' RACE reads. The table has 200,000 to 250,000 distinct CDR3 sequences, under 30% seen once. The TCR was taken from a male donor with ankylosing spondylitis or in good health (not recorded which). The sequencing sample was made of blood, either unsorted or a sorted T cell fraction (not recorded which).

CDR3 coding DNA: TGCGCCAGCAGCTTGGATAGAGCGGGAATCCCGAACACCGGGGAGCTGTTTTTT. Encoded protein: CASSLDRAGIPNTGELFF. J is TRBJ2-2 and V is TRBV5-1, with 7 bases matching TRBD2. The V gene end was trimmed by 0 bases and the J gene end by 0 bases; junction bases not matched to a gene: 8. The CDR3 loop spans 18 amino acids. Germline V gene sequence: CDR1 SGHRS, CDR2 YFSETQ.